Listed here is a single T cell receptor beta chain. Its antigen is still unknown. This entry belongs to a study of shared clonotypes between healthy human individuals. The naive CD8 population came from CD45RO-negative cells selected for CCR7, without terminally differentiated effector memory CD45RA+ cells. CDR1 and CDR2 from the germline V gene are MDHEN and SYDVKM. After removal of 6 bases from V and 3 bases from J, the junction contained 10 bases not matched to a gene. The CDR3 length is 16 residues. Deep was the level at which the assay was run. The DNA input per sorted-subset replicate PCR was about 220 ng, corresponding to roughly 31,000 T cell genomes. Method: immunoSEQ multiplex PCR; TCRdb's copy keeps in-frame clones and lacks some. The sample has hundreds of thousands of clones, 92% seen once. General observations from the study: Generally, naive subsets came out with larger estimated richness than memory subsets. Clonotypes that were shared across four donors made up around 5% of naive CD4 clonotypes.

Sequenced input: naive CD8+ T cells sorted from blood. The chain is built from TRBV28 and TRBJ2-1, with 8 bases aligning to TRBD2. The sequence came from a man aged 25-45 years in good health. This chain's CDR3 is CASSLLVAGNYNEQFF. For the CDR3, the DNA is TGTGCCAGCAGCTTGCTAGTAGCGGGAAACTACAATGAGCAGTTCTTC.